Each of the 23 T cell receptor beta chains below was sequenced from the same sample in a study of CD8 T cells in Susac syndrome (dated by TCRdb to the late 2010s). The library was produced with the immunoSEQ multiplex PCR assay. RNA was extracted using the RNeasy kit, and roughly 0.5 to 1 microgram was reverse transcribed with random hexamers. The public sequencing data were trimmed at Q25 with fastp and processed into clonotypes with MiXCR by TCRdb, which kept only in-frame beta chains. Under each unique CDR3 protein, matching rows form one entry showing the most common genes and DNA. This sample lists over 95,000 distinct CDR3 sequences; about 90% were detected once. Approximately 0.12% of the sample is in the top ten clones. Sequencing used CD8+ T cells from PBMCs. The receptors shown here come from a human donor in good health.

This chain connects TRBV24-1 to TRBJ2-1, with unresolved D. There are 15 residues in the CDR3. Trimming pared 4 bases from V and 2 bases from J, leaving 11 bases between. CDR1 and CDR2 (germline): KGHDR, SFDVKD. CDR3: CATSDAGPAYNEQFF. As DNA, the CDR3 is TGTGCCACCAGTGACGCAGGACCAGCCTACAATGAGCAGTTCTTC.

The chain uses TRBV18 and TRBJ1-6; D perhaps matches TRBD1 (6 bases). Germline CDR1 KGHSH, CDR2 LQKENI. V was pared by 3 bases and J by 7 bases, with 16 bases between. There are 16 residues in the CDR3. CDR3 sequence: CASSPRSRTANSPLHF. The CDR3 DNA is TGTGCCAGCTCACCGCGATCCAGGACAGCAAATTCACCCCTCCACTTT. The entire variable domain, with the rest obtained from reference TRBV18 and TRBJ1-6, is as follows: NAGVMQNPRHLVRRRGQEARLRCSPMKGHSHVYWYRQLPEEGLKFMVYLQKENIIDESGMPKERFSAEFPKEGPSILRIQQVVRGDSAAYFCASSPRSRTANSPLHFGNGTRLTVT.

The gene calls are TRBV5-4 and TRBJ2-3; no clear D. The CDR3 totals 15 residues. Trimming cost V 0 bases and J 0 bases, with 8 bases left between them. CDR1 is SGHNT, CDR2 YYREEE, per germline (reference sequence). The CDR3 reads CASSLDSTSTDTQYF. The DNA for the CDR3 is TGTGCCAGCAGCTTGGATTCCACAAGCACAGATACGCAGTATTTT.

J is TRBJ1-5 and V is TRBV6-2 or TRBV6-3; perhaps TRBD1 as D (6 bases). Trimming shortened V by 6 bases and J by 4 bases, and 13 bases separated the two germline ends. CDR1 is MNHEY and CDR2 is SVGEGT in the germline V gene. The CDR3 spans 14 residues. CDR3 region: CASSSEGGNQPQHF. In nucleotides, the CDR3 is TGTGCCAGCAGCTCTGAGGGGGGGAATCAGCCCCAGCATTTT.

This chain links TRBV19 with TRBJ1-1; possible D gene TRBD1, 5 bases. The germline CDR1 and CDR2 sequences are LNHDA and SQIVND (reference sequence). The V gene lost 3 bases and the J gene lost 6 bases, with 14 bases spanning the gap. The CDR3 covers 14 residues. CDR3 DNA sequence: TGTGCCAGTAGTATTTCGCGGGACCTGTCTGAAGCTTTCTTT. It yields the protein CASSISRDLSEAFF.

The chain carries TRBV19 and TRBJ2-1; 7 positions match TRBD1. Germline V lookup: CDR1 LNHDA, CDR2 SQIVND (reference sequence). Losses at the gene ends were 5 bases for V and 6 bases for J; bases not matched to a gene: 10. The CDR3 loop spans 15 amino acids. The CDR3 loop is CASSLRQGHINEQFF. DNA of the CDR3: TGTGCCAGTAGTCTCCGACAGGGTCACATCAATGAGCAGTTCTTC.

The chain links TRBV15 to TRBJ1-4; possibly TRBD1 for D (6 bases). CDR1 and CDR2 from the germline V gene are LNHNV and YYDKDF (reference sequence). The CDR3 is made up of 17 amino acids. The V and J ends lost 1 base and 4 bases respectively, with 16 bases between them. The CDR3 is CATSRGRVDSSNEKLFF. DNA for the CDR3: TGTGCCACCAGCAGAGGGAGAGTGGACAGCAGTAATGAAAAACTGTTTTTT.

This clonotype was recorded only once. This rearrangement joins TRBV9 to TRBJ1-1; the D gene is possibly TRBD1 (5 bases). Trimming shortened V by 0 bases and J by 5 bases, and 14 bases separated the two germline ends. Germline V gene sequence: CDR1 SGDLS, CDR2 YYNGEE. There are 15 residues in the CDR3. The CDR3 nucleotides are TGTGCCAGCAGCGTAGCGGGGAACGGGGGGACTGAAGCTTTCTTT. Translation: CASSVAGNGGTEAFF.

This chain uses TRBV12-3 or TRBV12-4 with TRBJ1-1; a possible D gene is TRBD1 (5 bases). V gave up 3 bases and J gave up 4 bases, with 12 bases separating them. This CDR3 is 14 amino acids long. The CDR3 spells CASSFYSGSTEAFF. CDR3 bases: TGTGCCAGCAGTTTTTATTCAGGGAGCACTGAAGCTTTCTTT.

The rearrangement links TRBV20-1 to TRBJ1-1, with 7 positions matching TRBD1. This CDR3 has 13 residues. Germline trimming cut 1 base from V and 5 bases from J; bases unmatched to any gene: 4. Germline loops: CDR1 DFQATT, CDR2 SNEGSKA (reference sequence). CDR3 in amino acids: CSARVTGLTEAFF. CDR3 DNA sequence: TGCAGTGCTAGAGTGACAGGGTTAACTGAAGCTTTCTTT.

This clonotype was recorded once. This rearrangement joins TRBV9 to TRBJ2-2; unclear D gene. With 3 bases removed from V and 9 bases from J, the gap between germline ends came to 15 bases. Germline loops: CDR1 SGDLS, CDR2 YYNGEE. The CDR3 extends over 14 amino acids. This CDR3 is CASSAPLGARELFF. DNA for the CDR3: TGTGCCAGCAGCGCCCCCCTCGGAGCCAGGGAGCTGTTTTTT.

This clonotype was recorded a few times. The chain uses TRBV29-1 and TRBJ2-7; 7 bases align to TRBD2. The CDR3 loop spans 14 amino acids. J was trimmed by 7 bases and V by 2 bases; bases with no gene match: 11. From germline, CDR1 is SQVTM and CDR2 ANQGSEA. The CDR3 reads CSVELAGASREQYF. The CDR3 region has the DNA TGCAGCGTTGAACTCGCGGGAGCCTCGAGGGAGCAGTACTTC.

This clonotype was detected only a few times. The chain links TRBV5-1 to TRBJ2-7, with D hard to call. CDR1 is SGHRS and CDR2 is YFSETQ in the germline V gene. The CDR3 totals 15 residues. V lost 0 bases and J lost 1, with 11 bases in between. DNA of the CDR3: TGCGCCAGCAGCTTGGTGAGCTCCACATCCTACGAGCAGTACTTC. Its translation: CASSLVSSTSYEQYF.

The rearrangement uses TRBV5-1 and TRBJ2-7, with D perhaps matching TRBD1 (6 bases). The germline gives CDR1 SGHRS, CDR2 YFSETQ. CDR3 length: 14 residues. V was clipped by 4 bases and J by 5 bases, with 16 bases between them. The CDR3 nucleotides read TGCGCCAGCAGCCCAGGGAGCCGACAGGACGAGCAGTACTTC. Its protein product is CASSPGSRQDEQYF.

The V gene is TRBV7-9, the J gene TRBJ1-1, with D uncertain. The V gene lost 1 base and the J gene lost 0 bases, with 6 bases spanning the gap. The CDR3 spans 14 residues. The germline CDR1 and CDR2 sequences are SEHNR and FQNEAQ (reference sequence). The CDR3 loop reads CASSLVAVNTEAFF. The CDR3 nucleotides are TGTGCCAGCAGCTTAGTGGCCGTGAACACTGAAGCTTTCTTT.

This clonotype was seen once. The chain has TRBV7-2 and TRBJ2-4; TRBD2 matches at 7 bases. J lost 2 bases, V lost 6 bases, and 4 bases had no gene match. This CDR3 region has 14 residues. The germline CDR1 and CDR2 sequences are SGHTA and FQGNSA. The CDR3 DNA is TGTGCCAGCAGTCGGGACTACTCCAAAAACATTCAGTACTTC. Protein: CASSRDYSKNIQYF.

The chain links TRBV14 to TRBJ1-6; no clear D gene. The CDR3 extends over 13 amino acids. The V gene lost 5 bases and the J gene lost 8 bases, with 10 bases spanning the gap. Germline CDR1 reads SGHDN; CDR2 reads FVKESK. The CDR3 is CASSGGLDSPLHF. The CDR3 DNA is TGTGCCAGCAGCGGAGGGTTGGATTCACCCCTCCACTTT.

This clonotype was recorded only once. V gene TRBV14 combines with J gene TRBJ2-5, with D unclear. V dropped 0 bases and J dropped 5 bases, with 4 bases sitting between them. The CDR3 runs to 12 residues. CDR1 is SGHDN and CDR2 is FVKESK in the germline V gene. The CDR3 protein is CASSQEGETQYF. The DNA for the CDR3 is TGTGCCAGCAGCCAAGAGGGGGAGACCCAGTACTTC.

The J gene is TRBJ2-2, the V gene TRBV27; the D call may be TRBD1 or TRBD2 (6 bases each). This CDR3 contains 13 residues. Germline V lookup: CDR1 MNHEY, CDR2 SMNVEV (reference sequence). Trimming took off 10 bases at V and 4 bases at J, with 13 bases between the two ends. This chain's CDR3 is CATGGSVTGELFF. In DNA form, the CDR3 reads TGTGCCACCGGGGGCTCGGTCACCGGGGAGCTGTTTTTT.

The V and J genes are TRBV6-2 or TRBV6-3 and TRBJ1-2, with D possibly being TRBD1 (6 bases). Germline loops: CDR1 MNHEY, CDR2 SVGEGT. This CDR3 spans 14 amino acids. Trimming shortened V by 6 bases and J by 4 bases, and 15 bases separated the two germline ends. This CDR3 reads CASSLDSLSYGYTF. For the CDR3, the DNA is TGTGCCAGCAGCCTGGACAGTCTATCCTATGGCTACACCTTC.

This clonotype was seen a single time. The chain joins TRBV11-2 to TRBJ2-3; TRBD2 matches 10 bases. Germline V lookup: CDR1 SGHAT, CDR2 FQNNGV. This CDR3 has 17 amino acids. J was trimmed by 6 bases and V by 0 bases; bases with no gene match: 9. The CDR3 coding sequence is TGTGCCAGCAGCTTAGATCTATCTAGCGGGGGATATGATACGCAGTATTTT. Protein sequence: CASSLDLSSGGYDTQYF.

V and J are TRBV20-1 and TRBJ1-5; D is unresolved. Germline CDR1 DFQATT, CDR2 SNEGSKA (reference sequence). The CDR3 sequence is 11 residues long. V was cut by 5 bases and J by 3 bases, with 5 bases left in between. The CDR3 coding sequence is TGCAGTGCTGACGACAATCAGCCCCAGCATTTT. Residues: CSADDNQPQHF.

This clonotype was observed once. The chain links TRBV20-1 to TRBJ2-1; either TRBD1 or TRBD2 may supply D (5 bases each). The CDR3 length is 14 residues. Germline V gene sequence: CDR1 DFQATT, CDR2 SNEGSKA (reference sequence). V dropped 0 bases and J dropped 10 bases, with 16 bases sitting between them. CDR3 protein: CSARDRRQRPEQFF. In DNA, the CDR3 is TGCAGTGCTAGAGATCGACGACAGCGGCCCGAGCAGTTCTTC.